A single sample gave rise to the 32 T cell receptor beta chains below, sequenced in a study of cytomegalovirus exposure and HLA in healthy donors. Primers included in the PCR were 60 Vbeta and 13 Jbeta primers. Produced via immunoSEQ multiplex PCR; TCRdb's table is partial and in-frame only. This table holds 180,000 or so clones, about 79% found once. The material sequenced was PBMCs. The receptor source for this set is a man aged 50-59 years in good health and CMV-seropositive.

This chain links TRBV7-9 with TRBJ2-7; TRBD1 might be the D (5 bases). Germline loops: CDR1 SEHNR, CDR2 FQNEAQ (reference sequence). The CDR3 is 14 residues long. V was clipped by 5 bases and J by 2 bases, with 13 bases between them. The CDR3 bases are TGTGCCAGCAGCGTCTCAGGGATTACCTACGAGCAGTACTTC. This encodes CASSVSGITYEQYF.

The gene calls are TRBV4-1 and TRBJ2-2; no clear D. CDR1 and CDR2 from the germline V gene are MGHRA and YSYEKL. The CDR3 totals 14 residues. V shed 1 base and J shed 1 base, with 4 bases lying between them. The chain's CDR3 is CASSQGLNTGELFF. In DNA, the CDR3 is TGCGCCAGCAGCCAAGGACTGAACACCGGGGAGCTGTTTTTT.

The rearrangement links TRBV28 to TRBJ2-6; a possible D gene is TRBD1 (6 bases). V was shortened by 6 bases and J by 2 bases, with 14 bases between the two germline ends. Germline CDR1 and CDR2: MDHEN and SYDVKM. This CDR3 has 16 residues. For the CDR3, the DNA is TGTGCCAGCAGCCCCTGGCAGGGGCCTGGGGCCAACGTCCTGACTTTC. Translating gives CASSPWQGPGANVLTF.

A single count supports this clone. The sample holds other DNA sequences that translate to the same CDR3. The rearrangement joins TRBV5-1 to TRBJ1-1, with unresolved D. Germline CDR1 is SGHRS and CDR2 is YFSETQ. V gave up 0 bases and J gave up 1 base, with 7 bases separating them. This CDR3 is 14 amino acids long. The CDR3 nucleotides are TGCGCCAGCAGCTTGGCAGGAGGGAACACTGAAGCTTTCTTT. Protein product: CASSLAGGNTEAFF. Supplemented by reference TRBV5-1 and TRBJ1-1, the full variable domain reads KAGVTQTPRYLIKTRGQQVTLSCSPISGHRSVSWYQQTPGQGLQFLFEYFSETQRNKGNFPGRFSGRQFSNSRSEMNVSTLELGDSALYLCASSLAGGNTEAFFGQGTRLTVV.

The V call is TRBV2, the J call TRBJ2-3; unclear D gene. Between the trimmed V and J ends, which lost 4 bases and 5 bases, there was a span of 7 bases. Germline CDR1 and CDR2: SNHLY and FYNNEI. This CDR3 comprises 12 residues. The CDR3 DNA reads TGTGCCAGCAGTGTGAGGATAGATACGCAGTATTTT. Translation: CASSVRIDTQYF.

The chain employs TRBV28 and TRBJ1-2; the D is unclear. CDR1 MDHEN and CDR2 SYDVKM come from the germline V gene. The V and J ends lost 3 bases and 1 base respectively, with 6 bases between them. The CDR3 runs to 13 residues. The CDR3 protein is CASSLYSNYGYTF. The CDR3, as DNA: TGTGCCAGCAGTTTGTACAGTAACTATGGCTACACCTTC.

CDR3 loop: CASSYSTGDTQYF. CDR3 sequence (DNA): TGCGCCAGCAGCTACTCGACTGGTGATACGCAGTATTTT. V gene TRBV5-1 combines with J gene TRBJ2-3; no firm D call. Germline assignment: CDR1 SGHRS and CDR2 YFSETQ. Trimming cost V 3 bases and J 6 bases, with 11 bases left between them. The CDR3 is 13 residues long.

This clone appeared a single time. The J gene is TRBJ2-1, the V gene TRBV9, with 11 bases matching TRBD2. CDR3 length: 17 residues. After removal of 3 bases from V and 1 base from J, the junction contained 6 bases not matched to a gene. Germline V CDR1 and CDR2: SGDLS, YYNGEE. The CDR3 sequence is CASSGGTSGVSYNEQFF. CDR3 in DNA: TGTGCCAGCAGCGGTGGGACTAGCGGCGTATCCTACAATGAGCAGTTCTTC.

The chain has TRBV18 and TRBJ2-2; a weak D match, TRBD2 (5 bases). This CDR3 spans 15 amino acids. CDR1 KGHSH and CDR2 LQKENI come from the germline V gene. The germline V and J ends were trimmed by 2 bases and 2 bases, with 9 bases remaining between them. For the CDR3, the DNA is TGTGCCAGCTCACCAAGGGAGACTAACACCGGGGAGCTGTTTTTT. Translated: CASSPRETNTGELFF. Filled out from reference TRBV18 and TRBJ2-2, the complete variable domain reads NAGVMQNPRHLVRRRGQEARLRCSPMKGHSHVYWYRQLPEEGLKFMVYLQKENIIDESGMPKERFSAEFPKEGPSILRIQQVVRGDSAAYFCASSPRETNTGELFFGEGSRLTVL.

The gene calls are TRBV6-4 and TRBJ2-3; tentative D call: TRBD2 (5 bases). Trimming took 4 bases from V and 4 from J, leaving 12 bases between them. The germline gives CDR1 MRHNA, CDR2 SNTAGT. CDR3 size: 14 residues. This chain's CDR3 is CASSAYGESDTQYF. The CDR3 region has the DNA TGTGCCAGCAGTGCTTACGGGGAATCAGATACGCAGTATTTT.

This sequence joins TRBV6-5 and TRBJ1-3; D is possibly TRBD1 (6 bases). The CDR3 sequence is 13 residues long. Trimming removed 6 bases from V and 1 base from J, with 7 bases in between. Per germline, CDR1 MNHEY and CDR2 SVGAGI. The CDR3 nucleotides are TGTGCCAGCAGAACAGGGTCTGGAAACACCATATATTTT. Its protein is CASRTGSGNTIYF.

J is TRBJ1-1 and V is TRBV6-5; no clear D. This CDR3 is built from 14 residues. Germline V gene lookup returns CDR1 MNHEY and CDR2 SVGAGI. V dropped 0 bases and J dropped 0 bases, with 5 bases sitting between them. This CDR3 is CASSYSALNTEAFF. The CDR3 coding sequence is TGTGCCAGCAGTTACTCGGCTCTGAACACTGAAGCTTTCTTT.

The chain links TRBV10-3 to TRBJ1-2; 7 bases are shared with TRBD1. V lost 8 bases and J lost 4; bases outside the gene matches: 16. Germline lookup yields CDR1 ENHRY and CDR2 SYGVKD. This CDR3 contains 16 residues. This chain's CDR3 is CAIWRGQQVGSYGYTF. The DNA for the CDR3 is TGTGCCATCTGGCGGGGACAGCAGGTCGGTTCCTATGGCTACACCTTC.

The chain joins TRBV15 to TRBJ1-2; D not certain. The CDR3 contains 13 residues. With 7 bases removed from V and 8 bases from J, the gap between germline ends came to 17 bases. Germline lookup yields CDR1 LNHNV and CDR2 YYDKDF (reference sequence). CDR3 residues: CATKMEGAYGYTF. The CDR3 bases are TGTGCCACCAAAATGGAGGGTGCCTACGGCTACACCTTC. Combining the CDR3 with reference TRBV15 and TRBJ1-2 gives the whole variable domain DAMVIQNPRYQVTQFGKPVTLSCSQTLNHNVMYWYQQKSSQAPKLLFHYYDKDFNNEADTPDNFQSRRPNTSFCFLDIRSPGLGDTAMYLCATKMEGAYGYTFGSGTRLTVV.

J is TRBJ1-5 and V is TRBV28; 8 bases match TRBD1. The J call may be faulty, since TRBJ1-6 better matches the DNA end. The CDR3 has 15 amino acids. CDR1 MDHEN and CDR2 SYDVKM come from the germline V gene. DNA of the CDR3: TGTGCCAGCAGTTTGATAAGGGCAGGGGGCAATCAGCTCCACTTT. It translates to CASSLIRAGGNQLHF.

This chain connects TRBV7-7 to TRBJ2-5; no firm D call. The CDR3 extends over 15 amino acids. Trimming took 1 base from V and 4 from J, leaving 13 bases between them. Germline CDR1 reads SSHAT; CDR2 reads FNYEAQ (reference sequence). This CDR3 reads CASSLENRLGETQYF. The CDR3, as DNA: TGTGCCAGCAGCTTAGAGAACAGATTGGGAGAGACCCAGTACTTC.

This chain connects TRBV5-1 to TRBJ1-2, with a tentative D call TRBD1 (6 bases). The length of the CDR3 is 16 residues. The germline V gene has CDR1 SGHRS and CDR2 YFSETQ. Trimming took 3 bases from V and 1 from J, leaving 16 bases between them. The CDR3 loop is CASSSAGQTVNYGYTF. Written as DNA, the CDR3 is TGCGCCAGCAGCTCAGCAGGACAGACCGTTAACTATGGCTACACCTTC.

The rearrangement uses TRBV5-8 and TRBJ2-6, with TRBD1 identical over 7 bases. The CDR3 runs to 16 residues. V shed 9 bases, J shed 0 bases, and the junction held 9 bases outside the gene matches. Germline CDR1 and CDR2: SGHTS and YDEGEE. The CDR3, as DNA: TGTGCCAACGACACGGGACAGATCTCTGGGGCCAACGTCCTGACTTTC. It translates to CANDTGQISGANVLTF.

This chain joins TRBV19 and TRBJ2-2, with D unclear. V lost 1 base and J lost 2, with 8 bases in between. The germline CDR1 and CDR2 sequences are LNHDA and SQIVND (reference sequence). CDR3 length: 15 amino acids. CDR3 nucleotide sequence: TGTGCCAGTAGTATAGTGGCCTTAAACACCGGGGAGCTGTTTTTT. Protein sequence: CASSIVALNTGELFF.

V usage is TRBV28 and J usage is TRBJ2-7, with 9 nucleotides matching TRBD2. V lost 2 bases to trimming and J lost 4 bases; unmatched junction nucleotides: 9. CDR1 and CDR2 (germline): MDHEN, SYDVKM. The CDR3 contains 16 residues. The CDR3 is CASSLGVGGGGYEQYF. The CDR3 DNA reads TGTGCCAGCAGTTTAGGGGTAGGCGGGGGGGGATACGAGCAGTACTTC.

V and J are TRBV7-2 and TRBJ2-4; TRBD2 is a possible D gene (6 bases). V was trimmed by 2 bases and J by 4 bases, leaving 9 bases between them. This CDR3 spans 14 amino acids. Per the germline V gene, CDR1 is SGHTA and CDR2 is FQGNSA. The CDR3 nucleotides read TGTGCCAGCAGCTTACAACGGGGGAAAAACATTCAGTACTTC. Translated: CASSLQRGKNIQYF.

The V call is TRBV7-9, the J call TRBJ2-3; D uncertain. The CDR3 consists of 15 residues. The V end was cut by 5 bases, the J end by 5 bases, with 17 bases between. From germline, CDR1 is SEHNR and CDR2 FQNEAQ (reference sequence). The CDR3 sequence: CASSALDPSLDTQYF. CDR3 sequence (DNA): TGTGCCAGCAGCGCGCTAGACCCGTCTCTAGATACGCAGTATTTT.

The chain recombines TRBV5-6 with TRBJ2-7; perhaps TRBD1 as D (5 bases). Germline values: CDR1 SGHDT, CDR2 YYEEEE. The CDR3 loop spans 14 amino acids. The V end was cut by 2 bases, the J end by 0 bases, with 9 bases between. The CDR3 spells CASSLTGVSYEQYV. The CDR3 nucleotides are TGTGCCAGCAGCTTAACAGGTGTCTCCTACGAGCAGTACGTC.

The rearrangement uses TRBV18 and TRBJ2-7, with 7 bases lining up with TRBD2. CDR3 size: 15 residues. The V gene end was trimmed by 1 base and the J gene end by 2 bases; junction bases not matched to a gene: 5. Germline lookup yields CDR1 KGHSH and CDR2 LQKENI. The CDR3 here is CASSPREGRAYEQYV. In DNA, the CDR3 is TGTGCCAGCTCACCACGGGAGGGGCGCGCCTACGAGCAGTACGTC.

The chain has TRBV5-5 and TRBJ1-2, with 8 bases matching TRBD1. CDR1 SGHKS and CDR2 YYEKEE come from the germline V gene (reference sequence). The V gene end was trimmed by 5 bases and the J gene end by 4 bases; junction bases not matched to a gene: 16. This CDR3 has 17 amino acids. The CDR3 sequence is CASSPRPARGQVYGYTF. CDR3 coding DNA: TGTGCCAGCAGTCCCCGGCCCGCCAGGGGGCAGGTCTATGGCTACACCTTC.

V gene TRBV11-2 combines with J gene TRBJ2-5; tentative D call: TRBD1 (5 bases). There are 13 residues in the CDR3. CDR1 SGHAT and CDR2 FQNNGV come from the germline V gene. V was clipped by 5 bases and J by 2 bases, with 9 bases between them. Here the CDR3 reads CASSLQVQETQYF. DNA for the CDR3: TGTGCCAGCAGCCTACAGGTACAAGAGACCCAGTACTTC. The entire variable domain, with the rest obtained from reference TRBV11-2 and TRBJ2-5, is as follows: EAGVAQSPRYKIIEKRQSVAFWCNPISGHATLYWYQQILGQGPKLLIQFQNNGVVDDSQLPKDRFSAERLKGVDSTLKIQPAKLEDSAVYLCASSLQVQETQYFGPGTRLLVL.

This clone came up once. The rearrangement uses TRBV13 and TRBJ2-7, with 9 bases lining up with TRBD2. The germline CDR1 and CDR2 sequences are PRHDT and FYEKMQ (reference sequence). The V gene end was trimmed by 7 bases and the J gene end by 3 bases; junction bases not matched to a gene: 13. CDR3 length: 16 residues. The CDR3 sequence: CASTPPPAGGGYEQYF. For the CDR3, the DNA is TGTGCCAGCACCCCGCCCCCTGCGGGGGGGGGCTACGAGCAGTACTTC. The variable domain in full, with the rest retrieved from reference TRBV13 and TRBJ2-7, is AAGVIQSPRHLIKEKRETATLKCYPIPRHDTVYWYQQGPGQDPQFLISFYEKMQSDKGSIPDRFSAQQFSDYHSELNMSSLELGDSALYFCASTPPPAGGGYEQYFGPGTRLTVT.

The chain employs TRBV7-2 and TRBJ2-7; D uncertain. Trimming left V 5 bases short and J 1 base short, with 12 bases between. Germline CDR1 and CDR2: SGHTA and FQGNSA. The CDR3 consists of 14 residues. This CDR3 is CASSPRLVSYEQYF. The CDR3 bases are TGTGCCAGCAGCCCCCGCCTAGTTTCCTACGAGCAGTACTTC.

The chain combines TRBV21-1 with TRBJ1-2; TRBD1, the table's D call, was not compared with the DNA. TRBV21-1 is marked as a pseudogene. The CDR3 is made up of 14 amino acids. The CDR3, as DNA: TGTGCCAGCAGCAACCGACAGGGCTTCTATGGCTACACCTTC. Its translation: CASSNRQGFYGYTF.

The V and J genes are TRBV5-1 and TRBJ1-1, with TRBD1 matching 7 bases. Germline V CDR1 and CDR2: SGHRS, YFSETQ. V lost 2 bases to trimming and J lost 7 bases; unmatched junction nucleotides: 5. The length of the CDR3 is 13 residues. CDR3 region: CASSLTGVGEAFF. CDR3 bases: TGCGCCAGCAGCTTAACAGGGGTTGGTGAAGCTTTCTTT.

This chain uses TRBV2 with TRBJ1-2; D possibly corresponds to TRBD1 (5 bases). Germline CDR1 reads SNHLY; CDR2 reads FYNNEI. The CDR3 spans 14 residues. Trimming shortened V by 4 bases and J by 0 bases, and 9 bases separated the two germline ends. CDR3 DNA sequence: TGTGCCAGCAGTGGGGGCGGTCCTAACTATGGCTACACCTTC. It yields the protein CASSGGGPNYGYTF.

This chain links TRBV6-5 with TRBJ2-5, with 10 bases that match TRBD1. CDR3 size: 14 residues. V shed 4 bases, J shed 4 bases, and the junction held 3 bases outside the gene matches. Germline values: CDR1 MNHEY, CDR2 SVGAGI. The CDR3: CASSSGTGVETQYF. CDR3 nucleotides: TGTGCCAGCAGTTCCGGGACAGGGGTAGAGACCCAGTACTTC.